This is a list of T cell receptor beta chains from one sample in a study of vaccination effects on CD4 cells after COVID-19. These receptors have no identified antigens. The repertoire was sequenced with immunoSEQ multiplex PCR; TCRdb's copy has only in-frame clones and lacks some. The sample has 67,000 or so clones; approximately 70% are singletons. The source material was CD4+ T cells from PBMCs cultured with HCoV-OC43 spike peptides, sampled before COVID-19 vaccination. The receptors here all came from a human donor who received a COVID-19 vaccine. CDR3s include the opening cysteine and the closing phenylalanine or tryptophan. The D gene is left open where the match is weak. Clone size is stated in some rows and not others, as once, few, many or a class when expanded.

>NA|TRBJ1-2|TRBV6-6|NA
CASSYSQAPPYGYTF
TGTGCCAGCAGTTACTCTCAGGCTCCCCCCTACGGCTACACCTTC
>few|TRBJ1-1|TRBV19|NA
CASTHPQGREAFF
TGTGCCAGTACTCACCCACAGGGACGGGAAGCTTTCTTT
>NA|TRBJ1-1|TRBV14|NA
CASSQHAGLTEAFF
TGTGCCAGCAGCCAGCACGCAGGTCTCACTGAAGCTTTCTTT
>NA|TRBJ2-1|TRBV9|TRBD2
CASSVVASGGNEQFF
TGTGCCAGCAGCGTAGTGGCTAGCGGGGGAAATGAGCAGTTCTTC
>NA|TRBJ1-5|TRBV28|TRBD1
CASSPPTGRNQPQHF
TGTGCCAGCAGTCCACCGACAGGGAGAAATCAGCCCCAGCATTTT
>once|TRBJ1-2|TRBV7-2|NA
CASSRTGQPYGYTF
TGTGCCAGCAGCCGGACTGGACAGCCCTATGGCTACACCTTC
>NA|TRBJ2-3|TRBV3-1/TRBV3-2|NA
CASSRGGSDTQYF
TGTGCCAGCAGCCGGGGGGGCTCAGATACGCAGTATTTT
>NA|TRBJ2-5|TRBV19|TRBD2
CASGLAGVQETQYF
TGTGCCAGTGGTCTAGCGGGGGTGCAAGAGACCCAGTACTTC
>NA|TRBJ1-3|TRBV29-1|NA
CSVSRDVGNTIYF
TGCAGCGTTTCTAGGGACGTTGGAAACACCATATATTTT
>NA|TRBJ1-4|TRBV7-9|TRBD1
CASSLTQGTNEKLFF
TGTGCCAGCAGCTTAACACAGGGGACTAATGAAAAACTGTTTTTT
>NA|TRBJ2-1|TRBV5-1|NA
CASSLEGGGSSYNEQFF
TGCGCCAGCAGCTTGGAGGGTGGAGGGAGCTCCTACAATGAGCAGTTCTTC
>NA|TRBJ1-6|TRBV6-2/TRBV6-3|NA
CASSYSEIVTSPLHF
TGTGCCAGCAGTTACTCAGAGATAGTAACCTCACCCCTCCACTTT
>NA|TRBJ1-2|TRBV5-1|NA
CASSLGTSVYGYTF
TGCGCCAGCAGCCTTGGGACATCCGTCTATGGCTACACCTTC
>NA|TRBJ1-1|TRBV27|NA
CASTRRPNTEAFF
TGTGCCAGCACCCGTCGGCCAAACACTGAAGCTTTCTTT
>NA|TRBJ2-2|TRBV18|TRBD2
CASSPSLAGTGELFF
TGTGCCAGCTCACCCTCACTAGCGGGCACCGGGGAGCTGTTTTTT
>few|TRBJ1-6|TRBV9|NA
CASSETGFPLHF
TGTGCCAGCAGCGAGACAGGCTTCCCGCTCCACTTT
>NA|TRBJ2-4|TRBV6-5|NA
CASSREGDGKNIQYF
TGTGCCAGCAGTCGTGAGGGAGATGGCAAAAACATTCAGTACTTC
>NA|TRBJ1-2|TRBV24-1|NA
CATSPRGGTNYGYTF
TGTGCCACCAGCCCACGCGGGGGGACGAACTATGGCTACACCTTC
>NA|TRBJ2-3|TRBV24-1|TRBD2
CATSDPRSGGPPDTQYF
TGTGCCACCAGTGACCCAAGGTCGGGGGGGCCTCCAGATACGCAGTATTTT
>NA|TRBJ2-5|TRBV2|TRBD2
CASTGLDRETQYF
TGTGCCAGCACCGGACTAGATCGAGAGACCCAGTACTTC
>NA|TRBJ2-2|TRBV10-1|NA
CASSDAGAANTGELFF
TGCGCCAGCAGTGATGCCGGGGCAGCGAACACCGGGGAGCTGTTTTTT